These 7 T cell receptor beta chains share one sample of origin, sequenced in a study of cytomegalovirus exposure and HLA in healthy donors. PCR amplification relied on 60 Vbeta primers (plus 13 Jbeta primers). Clones were sequenced by immunoSEQ multiplex PCR, and TCRdb holds only the in-frame ones, with some missing. The sample has roughly 140,000 clones; roughly 78% are singletons. The material sequenced was PBMCs. The receptors were sampled from a female donor in good health and CMV-seronegative.

The chain carries TRBV19 and TRBJ1-3; D unclear. The CDR3 totals 13 residues. V was trimmed by 5 bases and J by 0 bases, leaving 5 bases between them. Per germline, CDR1 LNHDA and CDR2 SQIVND (reference sequence). This CDR3 is CASSLGSGNTIYF. As DNA, the CDR3 is TGTGCCAGTAGTCTCGGCTCTGGAAACACCATATATTTT.

This chain connects TRBV7-2 to TRBJ2-7; TRBD1 agrees at 10 bases. In germline, CDR1 is SGHTA, CDR2 FQGNSA. The CDR3 is 16 residues long. The V gene end was trimmed by 0 bases and the J gene end by 2 bases; junction bases not matched to a gene: 4. CDR3 sequence reads: CASSLAPGQGAYEQYF. CDR3 DNA: TGTGCCAGCAGCTTAGCCCCCGGACAGGGGGCCTACGAGCAGTACTTC.

This clone was picked up a small number of times. This chain joins TRBV7-9 and TRBJ1-5; the D gene is possibly TRBD1 (5 bases). The CDR3 covers 14 residues. The ends were cut back, 2 bases at V and 4 bases at J, with 9 bases in the middle. CDR1 and CDR2 from the germline V gene are SEHNR and FQNEAQ (reference sequence). The CDR3 sequence: CASSLPGGNQPQHF. DNA for the CDR3: TGTGCCAGCAGCTTACCGGGGGGGAATCAGCCCCAGCATTTT.

The chain couples TRBV7-9 to TRBJ2-3, with 9 bases aligning to TRBD1. The CDR3 extends over 16 amino acids. J gave up 5 bases and V 5 bases, and 11 bases lay outside the gene matches. In germline, CDR1 is SEHNR, CDR2 FQNEAQ (reference sequence). As DNA, the CDR3 is TGTGCCAGCAGCCCATTGGGGACAGGGAGGGTAGATACGCAGTATTTT. Translated, it gives CASSPLGTGRVDTQYF.

This chain joins TRBV5-1 and TRBJ1-1; D is ambiguous. The CDR3 consists of 16 residues. Trimming cost V 4 bases and J 4 bases, with 20 bases left between them. The germline CDR1 and CDR2 sequences are SGHRS and YFSETQ. In nucleotides, the CDR3 is TGCGCCAGCAGCCCCACCCTGGACTTTGTGGGCACTGAAGCTTTCTTT. The encoded protein is CASSPTLDFVGTEAFF. Combining the CDR3 with reference TRBV5-1 and TRBJ1-1 gives the whole variable domain KAGVTQTPRYLIKTRGQQVTLSCSPISGHRSVSWYQQTPGQGLQFLFEYFSETQRNKGNFPGRFSGRQFSNSRSEMNVSTLELGDSALYLCASSPTLDFVGTEAFFGQGTRLTVV.

This rearrangement joins TRBV11-3 to TRBJ1-5; D remains unclear. This CDR3 region has 17 residues. The germline V gene has CDR1 SGHNT and CDR2 YENEEA. The V end lost 2 bases, the J end lost 0 bases, and 14 bases lay between the germline ends. CDR3 sequence (DNA): TGTGCCAGCAGCTTAAGGAGGGCAGTAGTTAGCAATCAGCCCCAGCATTTT. Encoded protein: CASSLRRAVVSNQPQHF.

To note about this clone: Other DNA sequences in the sample encode the same CDR3. The chain combines TRBV9 with TRBJ2-7, with D perhaps TRBD1 (6 bases). Germline values: CDR1 SGDLS, CDR2 YYNGEE. The CDR3 runs to 15 residues. The V end lost 0 bases, the J end lost 0 bases, and 10 bases lay between the germline ends. CDR3 sequence: CASSVGTGSSYEQYF. The CDR3 DNA reads TGTGCCAGCAGCGTAGGAACAGGGAGCTCCTACGAGCAGTACTTC.